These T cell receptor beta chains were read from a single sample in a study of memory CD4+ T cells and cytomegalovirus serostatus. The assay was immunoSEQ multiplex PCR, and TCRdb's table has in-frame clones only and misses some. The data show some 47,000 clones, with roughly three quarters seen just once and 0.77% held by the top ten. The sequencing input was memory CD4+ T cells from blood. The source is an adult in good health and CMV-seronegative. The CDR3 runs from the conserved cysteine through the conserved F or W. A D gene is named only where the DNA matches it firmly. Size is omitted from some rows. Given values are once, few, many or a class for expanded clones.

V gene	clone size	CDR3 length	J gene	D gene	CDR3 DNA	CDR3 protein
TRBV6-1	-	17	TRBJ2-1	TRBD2	TGTGCCAGCAGTGAAGCCCTCGGCGGGGGGAATTACAATGAGCAGTTCTTC	CASSEALGGGNYNEQFF
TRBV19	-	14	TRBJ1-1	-	TGTGCCAGTAGTATTCGGGACGGGAACACTGAAGCTTTCTTT	CASSIRDGNTEAFF
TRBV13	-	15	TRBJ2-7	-	TGTGCCAGCAGCTCCAACCGGGACTTCTCCTACGAGCAGTACTTC	CASSSNRDFSYEQYF
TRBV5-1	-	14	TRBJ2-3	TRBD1	TGCGCCAGCAGCTGGACAGGTAGCACAGATACGCAGTATTTT	CASSWTGSTDTQYF
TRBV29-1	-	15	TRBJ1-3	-	TGCAGCGTTAAGCCGGGGGCGAGCTCTGGAAACACCATATATTTT	CSVKPGASSGNTIYF
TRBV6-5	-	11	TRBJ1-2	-	TGTGCCAGCAGTAACACTTATGGCTACACCTTC	CASSNTYGYTF
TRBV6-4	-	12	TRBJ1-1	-	TGTGCCAGCAGGGCGGGATCGACTGAAGCTTTCTTT	CASRAGSTEAFF
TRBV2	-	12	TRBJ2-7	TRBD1	TGTGCCAGCAGTGCAGGACAGGGCGAGCAGTACTTC	CASSAGQGEQYF
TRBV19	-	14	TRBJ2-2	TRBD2	TGTGCCAGCCAAAGCGGGGTGGACACCGGGGAGCTGTTTTTT	CASQSGVDTGELFF
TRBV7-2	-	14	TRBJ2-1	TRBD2	TGTGCCAGCAGCTTAGAGCGGGGGGTCGATGAGCAGTTCTTC	CASSLERGVDEQFF
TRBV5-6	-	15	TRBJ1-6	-	TGTGCCAGCAGCTTATGGACGGCCTATAATTCACCCCTCCACTTT	CASSLWTAYNSPLHF
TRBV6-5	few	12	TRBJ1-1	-	TGTGCCAGCAAGAATTCACAAACTGAAGCTTTCTTT	CASKNSQTEAFF
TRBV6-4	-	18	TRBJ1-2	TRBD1	TGTGCCAGCAGTGAATACGGGACAGGGGCCGCTGAAGGCTATGGCTACACCTTC	CASSEYGTGAAEGYGYTF
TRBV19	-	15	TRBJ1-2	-	TGTGCCAGTAGTATAGGAGGGGCTAGGGACTATGGCTACACCTTC	CASSIGGARDYGYTF